This TCR beta chain is drawn from a study of shared clonotypes between healthy human individuals. This CDR3 is 17 amino acids long. V was clipped by 0 bases and J by 3 bases; unmatched bases: 10. Germline V lookup: CDR1 SGHTA, CDR2 FQGNSA. Repertoires were generated with immunoSEQ multiplex PCR, while TCRdb's copy carries only in-frame clones and drops some. The sample lists about 1.5 million clones; approximately 97% were seen once. This receptor was taken from a man aged 30 to 45 in good health. The rearrangement uses TRBV7-2 and TRBJ2-7; 8 bases match TRBD2. The sequenced sample was naive CD4+ T cells sorted from blood. This sample's subset: CD45RA+ positively selected. The CDR3 reads CASSLARGSLAGYEQYF. The CDR3 DNA is TGTGCCAGCAGCTTAGCCCGGGGGTCGCTAGCGGGCTACGAGCAGTACTTC.